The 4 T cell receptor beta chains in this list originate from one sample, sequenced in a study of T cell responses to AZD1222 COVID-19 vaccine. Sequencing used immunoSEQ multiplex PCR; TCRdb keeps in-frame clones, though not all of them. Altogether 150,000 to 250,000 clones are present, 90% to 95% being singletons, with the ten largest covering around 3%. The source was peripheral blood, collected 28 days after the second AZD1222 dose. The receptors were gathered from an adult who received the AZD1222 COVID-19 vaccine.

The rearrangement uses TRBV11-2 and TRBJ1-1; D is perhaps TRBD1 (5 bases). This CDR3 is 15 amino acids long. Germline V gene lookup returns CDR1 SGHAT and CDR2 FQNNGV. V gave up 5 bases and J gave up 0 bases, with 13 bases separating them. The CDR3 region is CASSISGTLNTEAFF. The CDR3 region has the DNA TGTGCCAGCAGCATCTCAGGGACGTTGAACACTGAAGCTTTCTTT. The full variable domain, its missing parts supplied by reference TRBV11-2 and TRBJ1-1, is EAGVAQSPRYKIIEKRQSVAFWCNPISGHATLYWYQQILGQGPKLLIQFQNNGVVDDSQLPKDRFSAERLKGVDSTLKIQPAKLEDSAVYLCASSISGTLNTEAFFGQGTRLTVV.

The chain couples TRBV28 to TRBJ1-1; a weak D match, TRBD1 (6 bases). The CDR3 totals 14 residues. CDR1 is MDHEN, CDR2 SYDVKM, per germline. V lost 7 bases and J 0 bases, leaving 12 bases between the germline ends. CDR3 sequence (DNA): TGTGCCAGCATTGGGGGGCCCATGAACACTGAAGCTTTCTTT. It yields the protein CASIGGPMNTEAFF.

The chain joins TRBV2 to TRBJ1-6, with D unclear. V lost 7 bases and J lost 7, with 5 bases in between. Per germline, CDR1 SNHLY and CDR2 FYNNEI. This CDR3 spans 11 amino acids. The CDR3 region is CASTLNSPLHF. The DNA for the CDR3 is TGTGCCAGCACCTTGAATTCACCCCTCCACTTT.

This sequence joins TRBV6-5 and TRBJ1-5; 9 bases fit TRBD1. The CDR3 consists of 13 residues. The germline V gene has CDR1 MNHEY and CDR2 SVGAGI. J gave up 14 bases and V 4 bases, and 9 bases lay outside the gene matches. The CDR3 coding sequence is TGTGCCAGCAGTTTTACTAGAAGGACAGGGGAGCATTTT. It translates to CASSFTRRTGEHF.